This entry describes one T cell receptor (beta chain). Its antigen is still unknown. Trimming at V came to 1 base and at J to 4 bases, leaving 9 bases not matched to a gene. Looked up from germline, CDR1 is SNHLY and CDR2 is FYNNEI. The CDR3 sequence is 16 residues long. Likely unrecorded immune exposures existed in these nominally healthy donors. The record originates from a study of cytomegalovirus exposure and HLA in healthy donors. Study-wide results and limits: Fewer N-insertions (relative to the approximately 700-donor mean) were reportedly seen in an Asian-associated ancestry cluster in a later analysis. With later analysis, a missense DCLRE1C variant became linked to TCR beta V- and J-gene trimming.

PCR employed 60 Vbeta and 13 Jbeta primers. The protocol was immunoSEQ multiplex PCR, while the TCRdb copy is restricted to in-frame clones and leaves out a portion. The sample yields 180,000 or so clones, 78% seen once. This receptor was identified in a female donor in good health and CMV-seronegative. Source material: PBMCs. The V and J genes are TRBV2 and TRBJ2-7, with TRBD1 matching over 8 bases. CDR3 in amino acids: CASSEVGQGATYEQYF. CDR3 sequence (DNA): TGTGCCAGCAGTGAAGTAGGGCAGGGGGCTACATACGAGCAGTACTTC.